The next 10 T cell receptor beta chains were all read from a single sample in a study of shared clonotypes between healthy human individuals. TCRdb keeps only in-frame clones here, not all; method: immunoSEQ multiplex PCR. The data contain hundreds of thousands of clones, about 74% of them singletons. Material for sequencing was memory CD4+ T cells sorted from blood. Subset in this sample: CD45RA-negative fraction. The source of these receptors is a man in his thirties or forties in good health.

This clone has just a few counts. The chain uses TRBV5-4 and TRBJ1-2; 7 bases map to TRBD1. J was trimmed by 5 bases and V by 4 bases; bases with no gene match: 11. CDR1 and CDR2 (germline): SGHNT, YYREEE (reference sequence). The CDR3 runs 15 residues. The CDR3, as DNA: TGTGCCAGCAGCCTTCCAGACAGGGCCTTATATGGCTACACCTTC. It codes for CASSLPDRALYGYTF.

V gene TRBV5-1 combines with J gene TRBJ2-2; possibly TRBD1 for D (6 bases). The V end was cut by 5 bases, the J end by 5 bases, with 16 bases between. The CDR3 runs to 15 residues. Germline loops: CDR1 SGHRS, CDR2 YFSETQ. Written as DNA, the CDR3 is TGCGCCAGCAGTCAAGACAGGCTAGGGACCGGGGAGCTGTTTTTT. Translation: CASSQDRLGTGELFF.

The chain recombines TRBV7-8 with TRBJ1-2; possibly TRBD1 for D (5 bases). Trimming shortened V by 2 bases and J by 2 bases, and 9 bases separated the two germline ends. Per germline, CDR1 SGHVS and CDR2 FQNEAQ. This CDR3 region has 14 residues. CDR3 residues: CASSLNRKNYGYTF. The CDR3 DNA reads as TGTGCCAGCAGCTTAAACAGGAAGAACTATGGCTACACCTTC.

This rearrangement joins TRBV6-5 to TRBJ2-1; a possible D gene is TRBD2 (6 bases). V was cut by 6 bases and J by 3 bases, with 12 bases left in between. Germline CDR1 MNHEY, CDR2 SVGAGI. This CDR3 spans 14 amino acids. The CDR3 DNA reads TGTGCCAGCAGGGGACTCGCTTTCTACAATGAGCAGTTCTTC. It yields the protein CASRGLAFYNEQFF.

V usage is TRBV7-2 and J usage is TRBJ2-5, with 11 bases matching TRBD2. The CDR3 sequence is 15 residues long. Per germline, CDR1 SGHTA and CDR2 FQGNSA. Germline trimming cut 4 bases from V and 5 bases from J; bases unmatched to any gene: 6. CDR3 loop: CASSSLAGGRETQYF. As DNA, the CDR3 is TGTGCCAGCAGCTCCTTAGCGGGAGGGCGTGAGACCCAGTACTTC. Together with reference TRBV7-2 and TRBJ2-5, the CDR3 gives the full variable domain: GAGVSQSPSNKVTEKGKDVELRCDPISGHTALYWYRQSLGQGLEFLIYFQGNSAPDKSGLPSDRFSAERTGGSVSTLTIQRTQQEDSAVYLCASSSLAGGRETQYFGPGTRLLVL.

The chain is built from TRBV10-2 and TRBJ2-1, with TRBD2 matching over 7 bases. This CDR3 has 15 amino acids. J gave up 5 bases and V 3 bases, and 7 bases lay outside the gene matches. Germline V CDR1 and CDR2: WSHSY, SAAADI. The DNA for the CDR3 is TGCGCCAGCAGTGATTTGGCGGGAGCGGACAATGAGCAGTTCTTC. Translating gives CASSDLAGADNEQFF.

V is TRBV7-8 and J is TRBJ2-3, with 8 bases identical to TRBD1. This CDR3 spans 15 amino acids. V shed 5 bases, J shed 3 bases, and the junction held 7 bases outside the gene matches. Germline V gives CDR1 SGHVS, CDR2 FQNEAQ. The CDR3 region is CASSLDRVPTDTQYF. The CDR3 DNA is TGTGCCAGCAGCCTGGACAGGGTCCCAACAGATACGCAGTATTTT.

This clone was seen only once. The chain links TRBV19 to TRBJ2-7; 10 positions agree with TRBD1. The CDR3 consists of 16 residues. Trimming cost V 5 bases and J 0 bases; bases outside gene matches: 7. Germline lookup yields CDR1 LNHDA and CDR2 SQIVND (reference sequence). This chain's CDR3 is CASSRGTGVDSYEQYF. The CDR3 DNA reads as TGTGCCAGTAGTCGGGGGACAGGGGTAGACTCCTACGAGCAGTACTTC.

The chain is built from TRBV4-3 and TRBJ2-1; possibly TRBD1 or TRBD2 for D (7 bases each). Germline loops: CDR1 LGHNA, CDR2 YSLEER. V was trimmed by 2 bases and J by 5 bases, leaving 16 bases between them. This CDR3 has 16 amino acids. CDR3 sequence: CASSQNPRGTDNEQFF. The CDR3, as DNA: TGCGCCAGCAGCCAAAACCCGCGGGGGACAGACAATGAGCAGTTCTTC.

Points on this clone: One end of the junction does not line up with germline, which may come from a read error. V and J are TRBV6-1 and TRBJ2-7; D is unclear. Looked up from germline, CDR1 is MNHNS and CDR2 is SASEGT. The CDR3 spans 14 residues. This chain's CDR3 is CASREGGSSYEQYF. The DNA for the CDR3 is TGTGCCAGCAGAGAAGGTGGTAGCTCCTACGAGCAGTACTTC.